The 27 T cell receptor beta chains given below trace back to one sample, sequenced in a study of blood T cell repertoires in COVID-19. Produced via immunoSEQ multiplex PCR; TCRdb's table is partial and in-frame only. The sample lists about 59,000 clones, around 80% occurring once. What was sequenced was peripheral blood. The receptors were sampled from a man older than 75 with acute or convalescent COVID-19.

DNA of the CDR3: TGTGCCAGCTCACCTCAGGGAAACACTGAAGCTTTCTTT. Residues: CASSPQGNTEAFF. The chain combines TRBV18 with TRBJ1-1, with D perhaps matching TRBD1 (5 bases). Trimming took off 3 bases at V and 2 bases at J, with 7 bases between the two ends. The CDR3 loop spans 13 amino acids. Germline V gene lookup returns CDR1 KGHSH and CDR2 LQKENI.

J is TRBJ1-2 and V is TRBV6-5; D unclear. Germline V lookup: CDR1 MNHEY, CDR2 SVGAGI. Trimming left V 2 bases short and J 5 bases short, with 18 bases between. This CDR3 is built from 16 residues. The CDR3 here is CASSYDPQAGFYGYTF. CDR3 DNA: TGTGCCAGCAGTTACGACCCCCAGGCCGGATTTTATGGCTACACCTTC.

This clone was seen only a few times. The chain employs TRBV19 and TRBJ2-1; TRBD2 agrees at 8 bases. The germline V gene has CDR1 LNHDA and CDR2 SQIVND (reference sequence). V shed 6 bases, J shed 9 bases, and the junction held 10 bases outside the gene matches. The CDR3 is 14 residues long. The CDR3, as DNA: TGTGCCAGTAGAGGCAGCGGGAGTTCGGGTGAGCAGTTCTTC. Protein: CASRGSGSSGEQFF.

This clone has more than one count but fewer than ten. The rearrangement uses TRBV5-1 and TRBJ2-1; 14 nucleotides align to TRBD2. Germline V gene sequence: CDR1 SGHRS, CDR2 YFSETQ. Trimming removed 4 bases from V and 6 bases from J; junction bases left unmatched: 9. This CDR3 is built from 17 residues. CDR3 in amino acids: CASSAIGTSGGFNEQFF. The CDR3 DNA follows: TGCGCCAGCAGCGCGATCGGGACTAGCGGGGGATTCAATGAGCAGTTCTTC.

The J gene is TRBJ2-3, the V gene TRBV19; perhaps TRBD1 as D (6 bases). V dropped 3 bases and J dropped 3 bases, with 10 bases sitting between them. Germline V CDR1 and CDR2: LNHDA, SQIVND (reference sequence). The CDR3 totals 14 residues. CDR3 sequence reads: CASSMARGTDTQYF. CDR3 DNA sequence: TGTGCCAGTAGTATGGCTAGGGGGACAGATACGCAGTATTTT.

The chain is built from TRBV6-5 and TRBJ1-5, with 11 positions matching TRBD1. After removal of 5 bases from V and 5 bases from J, the junction contained 5 bases not matched to a gene. The CDR3 is 15 amino acids. Germline V CDR1 and CDR2: MNHEY, SVGAGI. CDR3 amino acids: CASSNRDRGYQPQHF. Written as DNA, the CDR3 is TGTGCCAGCAGTAACCGGGACAGGGGGTATCAGCCCCAGCATTTT.

This chain joins TRBV6-5 and TRBJ2-3; the match to TRBD2 covers 7 bases. Germline V CDR1 and CDR2: MNHEY, SVGAGI. Trimming removed 4 bases from V and 0 bases from J; junction bases left unmatched: 7. The CDR3 is 16 residues long. The DNA of the CDR3 is TGTGCCAGCAGTTCTGCTAGCGGAGCTAGCACAGATACGCAGTATTTT. The encoded protein is CASSSASGASTDTQYF.

The genes are TRBV30 and TRBJ2-7; D unresolved. This CDR3 is built from 14 residues. Trimming left V 8 bases short and J 9 bases short, with 26 bases between. Germline values: CDR1 GTSNPN, CDR2 SVGIG (reference sequence). The CDR3 here is CAGKLTTNLRSQYF. DNA for the CDR3: TGTGCCGGGAAATTGACAACAAACCTACGATCGCAGTACTTC.

The V call is TRBV11-2, the J call TRBJ2-7; D is possibly TRBD2 (5 bases). With 1 base removed from V and 2 bases from J, the gap between germline ends came to 15 bases. The CDR3 runs 16 residues. CDR1 is SGHAT, CDR2 FQNNGV, per germline. As DNA, the CDR3 is TGTGCCAGCAGCTTAGTGGGGAGCCGAGCAACCTACGAGCAGTACTTC. As protein: CASSLVGSRATYEQYF.

This sequence joins TRBV24-1 and TRBJ2-7; 7 bases are a match to TRBD2. The germline V gene has CDR1 KGHDR and CDR2 SFDVKD. Trimming took 2 bases from V and 3 from J; bases not matched to a gene: 9. This CDR3 has 16 amino acids. In DNA, the CDR3 is TGTGCCACCAGTGATTCTCGTCGCGGGAGACTCTACGAGCAGTACTTC. This encodes CATSDSRRGRLYEQYF.

The chain links TRBV6-6 to TRBJ1-6, with TRBD1 matching over 11 bases. CDR3 length equals 14 residues. CDR1 is MNHNY and CDR2 is SVGAGI in the germline V gene (reference sequence). V gave up 5 bases and J gave up 10 bases; unmatched junction bases: 4. The CDR3 here is CASSKGQGESPLHF. CDR3 coding DNA: TGTGCCAGCAGTAAGGGACAGGGGGAGTCACCCCTCCACTTT.

The table lists this clone with a count of one. This rearrangement joins TRBV11-3 to TRBJ2-1; 10 bases match TRBD2. The V and J ends lost 3 bases and 3 bases, in that order; junction bases with no gene match: 2. The CDR3 contains 15 residues. Germline CDR1 and CDR2: SGHNT and YENEEA. The CDR3 sequence: CASSLEREGYNEQFF. CDR3 sequence (DNA): TGTGCCAGCAGCTTGGAGCGGGAGGGCTACAATGAGCAGTTCTTC.

The chain links TRBV2 to TRBJ1-6; D is undetermined. V lost 1 base and J 9 bases, leaving 7 bases between the germline ends. The germline V gene has CDR1 SNHLY and CDR2 FYNNEI. This CDR3 has 13 amino acids. CDR3 amino acids: CASSEEGGSPLHF. CDR3 sequence (DNA): TGTGCCAGCAGTGAAGAGGGAGGTTCACCCCTCCACTTT.

The V call is TRBV7-8, the J call TRBJ1-5; 7 positions agree with TRBD1. Trimming removed 5 bases from V and 9 bases from J; junction bases left unmatched: 7. Looked up from germline, CDR1 is SGHVS and CDR2 is FQNEAQ. This CDR3 is 13 amino acids long. The CDR3 reads CASSQDRKRPQHF. CDR3 DNA: TGTGCCAGCAGCCAGGACAGGAAAAGGCCCCAGCATTTT. Complete variable domain (other parts from reference TRBV7-8 and TRBJ1-5): GAGVSQSPRYKVAKRGQDVALRCDPISGHVSLFWYQQALGQGPEFLTYFQNEAQLDKSGLPSDRFFAERPEGSVSTLKIQRTQQEDSAVYLCASSQDRKRPQHFGDGTRLSIL.

The V and J genes are TRBV7-2 and TRBJ2-1; D uncertain. Trimming removed 1 base at V and 9 bases at J, with 13 bases between. The CDR3 totals 14 residues. The germline CDR1 and CDR2 sequences are SGHTA and FQGNSA. CDR3 bases: TGTGCCAGCAGCTTAGTATCGGGTGTCGTTGAGCAGTTCTTC. Translating it yields CASSLVSGVVEQFF.

The V and J genes are TRBV9 and TRBJ2-3; 11 nucleotides match TRBD2. This CDR3 has 16 residues. Germline values: CDR1 SGDLS, CDR2 YYNGEE. V lost 3 bases and J lost 5; bases outside the gene matches: 8. The CDR3 loop is CASSDSGRAGIDTQYF. Written as DNA, the CDR3 is TGTGCCAGCAGCGATAGCGGGAGGGCCGGCATAGATACGCAGTATTTT.

This chain connects TRBV27 to TRBJ1-6; perhaps TRBD1 as D (6 bases). V dropped 2 bases and J dropped 7 bases, with 12 bases sitting between them. This CDR3 comprises 15 residues. In germline, CDR1 is MNHEY, CDR2 SMNVEV (reference sequence). CDR3 coding DNA: TGTGCCAGCAGTTTACCTGACAGGAGAAATTCACCCCTCCACTTT. It is translated as CASSLPDRRNSPLHF.

The chain has TRBV19 and TRBJ1-2; 7 nucleotides agree with TRBD1. Germline CDR1 is LNHDA and CDR2 is SQIVND (reference sequence). V was clipped by 3 bases and J by 9 bases; unmatched bases: 4. The CDR3 runs to 12 residues. For the CDR3, the DNA is TGTGCCAGTAGTATGGGGACAGCAAGCTACACCTTC. Translated: CASSMGTASYTF.

This chain uses TRBV27 with TRBJ2-2, with D perhaps TRBD1 (6 bases). Per the germline V gene, CDR1 is MNHEY and CDR2 is SMNVEV (reference sequence). The CDR3 totals 15 residues. V lost 6 bases, J lost 7 bases, and 18 bases lay in between. For the CDR3, the DNA is TGTGCCAGCAGGAGGACAGACATAGAGGGCGGGGAGCTGTTTTTT. It is translated as CASRRTDIEGGELFF.

This chain links TRBV3-1 (or the pseudogene TRBV3-2) with TRBJ1-2, with 11 bases matching TRBD1. The CDR3 totals 16 residues. With 4 bases clipped from V and 4 bases from J, the junction kept 8 bases outside the gene matches. Per germline, CDR1 LGHDT and CDR2 YNNKEL (reference sequence). CDR3 sequence reads: CASSRSRTGGSYGYTF. The CDR3 region has the DNA TGTGCCAGCAGCCGATCCAGGACAGGGGGCTCCTATGGCTACACCTTC.

J is TRBJ1-2 and V is TRBV6-5; 8 bases agree with TRBD1. The length of the CDR3 is 14 residues. Trimming cost V 6 bases and J 4 bases; bases outside gene matches: 7. CDR1 is MNHEY, CDR2 SVGAGI, per germline. CDR3 region: CASRDRGRLYGYTF. The CDR3 DNA reads as TGTGCCAGCAGAGACAGGGGCCGTCTCTATGGCTACACCTTC.

This sequence joins TRBV12-3 or TRBV12-4 and TRBJ1-2; TRBD1 agrees at 8 bases. The junction had 4 bases not matched to a gene; V was cut back by 6 bases and J by 4 bases. The CDR3 has 13 residues. The CDR3: CASRATGGYGYTF. In DNA, the CDR3 is TGTGCCAGCAGAGCTACAGGGGGCTATGGCTACACCTTC.

The CDR3 coding sequence is TGTGCCAGCAGCAAGACAGGGAGTCTTGGTCAGCCCCAGCATTTT. This translates into CASSKTGSLGQPQHF. The gene calls are TRBV6-1 and TRBJ1-5; 7 nucleotides agree with TRBD1. Germline V gives CDR1 MNHNS, CDR2 SASEGT. The CDR3 extends over 15 amino acids. The junction had 11 bases not matched to a gene; V was cut back by 6 bases and J by 6 bases.

This clone was counted ten times or more. The CDR3, as DNA: TGTGCCAGCAGCTCATCCGGGACAGGGGGCTCTTCCGGCTCCTACGAGCAGTACTTC. This encodes CASSSSGTGGSSGSYEQYF. The chain uses TRBV11-3 and TRBJ2-7; 12 nucleotides align to TRBD1. From germline, CDR1 is SGHNT and CDR2 YENEEA. With 4 bases clipped from V and 0 bases from J, the junction kept 13 bases outside the gene matches. The CDR3 covers 19 residues.

Remarks on this clone: One junction end disagrees with the germline gene, perhaps due to a read error. Other DNA sequences of this sample code for an identical CDR3. The chain couples TRBV5-8 to TRBJ2-1, with D tentatively TRBD2 (6 bases). This CDR3 has 15 amino acids. CDR1 and CDR2 from the germline V gene are SGHTS and YDEGEE. The CDR3 DNA is TGTGCCAGCAGTCGGGGGACTTCCTCCTACAATGAACAGTTCTTC. Translating gives CASSRGTSSYNEQFF.

The chain carries TRBV18 and TRBJ2-7, with D hard to call. The CDR3 has 14 residues. V dropped 6 bases and J dropped 1 base, with 13 bases sitting between them. Germline CDR1 and CDR2: KGHSH and LQKENI. CDR3 in amino acids: CASSSTGGSYEQYF. For the CDR3, the DNA is TGTGCCAGCTCCTCGACGGGTGGGTCCTACGAGCAGTACTTC.

This chain connects TRBV7-2 to TRBJ2-7, with 7 bases aligning to TRBD1. There are 16 residues in the CDR3. Germline values: CDR1 SGHTA, CDR2 FQGNSA. V was pared by 1 base and J by 2 bases, with 8 bases of the junction left unmatched. CDR3: CASSLVVGRGTYEQYF. The CDR3 DNA reads as TGTGCCAGCAGCTTAGTGGTAGGCAGGGGGACCTACGAGCAGTACTTC.